These 22 T cell receptor beta chains were sequenced from one sample in a study of OX40 agonist ivuxolimab in advanced cancers. Some clones are missing from TCRdb's copy, which holds only in-frame ones; the method was immunoSEQ multiplex PCR. The sample yields some 80,000 clones, approximately 85% seen once. The source material was CD4+ or CD8+ T cells sorted from blood, sampled in a trial of the OX40 agonist ivuxolimab. These receptors all come from an adult with an advanced solid tumor such as melanoma, head and neck, liver or kidney cancer.

The gene calls are TRBV27 and TRBJ1-2; D gene ambiguous. The CDR3 has 12 amino acids. V lost 7 bases to trimming and J lost 2 bases, with 8 bases between them. Germline CDR1 MNHEY, CDR2 SMNVEV (reference sequence). As DNA, the CDR3 is TGTGCCAGCAAGACTGTGAACTATGGCTACACCTTC. It codes for CASKTVNYGYTF.

The chain has TRBV9 and TRBJ2-1; 9 bases map to TRBD2. The CDR3 totals 15 residues. CDR1 and CDR2 (germline): SGDLS, YYNGEE. V dropped 4 bases and J dropped 3; count of bases not matched to a gene: 5. This CDR3 reads CASSWRGGGYNEQFF. DNA for the CDR3: TGTGCCAGCAGCTGGCGGGGGGGCGGCTACAATGAGCAGTTCTTC.

The count of this clone is one. The identical CDR3 is also encoded by other nucleotide sequences in the sample. The chain recombines TRBV6-1 with TRBJ2-7; TRBD2 is a possible D gene (6 bases). Trimming cost V 8 bases and J 1 base, with 12 bases left between them. Germline V gene sequence: CDR1 MNHNS, CDR2 SASEGT. The CDR3 consists of 13 residues. The CDR3 is CASCRDWSYEQYF. The CDR3 DNA sequence: TGTGCCAGCTGCCGGGACTGGTCCTACGAGCAGTACTTC.

The chain has TRBV6-5 and TRBJ2-5; 9 bases agree with TRBD1. TRBJ2-7 matches the DNA end more closely, so the J call is doubtful. The CDR3 totals 15 residues. Germline loops: CDR1 MNHEY, CDR2 SVGAGI. The CDR3 DNA sequence: TGTGCCAGCAGTTACAGCGGGACAGGGCTGAACGAGCAGTACTTC. Protein sequence: CASSYSGTGLNEQYF.

The chain employs TRBV7-9 and TRBJ1-6, with 7 bases that match TRBD1. Germline V CDR1 and CDR2: SEHNR, FQNEAQ (reference sequence). V gave up 5 bases and J gave up 4 bases; unmatched junction bases: 14. The CDR3 length is 18 residues. The CDR3: CASSPHRTGTAYNSPLHF. The DNA of the CDR3 is TGTGCCAGCAGCCCTCACAGAACCGGGACAGCTTATAATTCACCCCTCCACTTT.

This rearrangement joins TRBV4-2 to TRBJ2-3; perhaps TRBD2 as D (5 bases). Germline CDR1 reads LGHNA; CDR2 reads YNFKEQ. The CDR3 contains 13 residues. V was cut by 4 bases and J by 4 bases, with 9 bases left in between. CDR3 sequence: CASSPKAADTQYF. The CDR3 bases are TGTGCCAGCAGCCCCAAAGCGGCAGATACGCAGTATTTT.

CDR3 region: CSVRGGDEKLFF. The CDR3 region has the DNA TGCAGCGTAAGGGGAGGAGACGAAAAACTGTTTTTT. V usage is TRBV29-1 and J usage is TRBJ1-4, with D possibly matching TRBD1 (5 bases). Germline CDR1 and CDR2: SQVTM and ANQGSEA. V was clipped by 6 bases and J by 8 bases, with 13 bases between them. The CDR3 runs to 12 residues.

The chain couples TRBV19 to TRBJ1-5, with D possibly TRBD1 on 5 matching bases. Trimming stripped 6 bases from V and 5 bases from J, with 14 bases between. Per germline, CDR1 LNHDA and CDR2 SQIVND (reference sequence). The length of the CDR3 is 14 residues. The CDR3 here is CASRPQGGHQPQHF. The DNA of the CDR3 is TGTGCCAGTAGGCCCCAGGGAGGTCATCAGCCCCAGCATTTT.

The rearrangement uses TRBV20-1 and TRBJ2-1; D might be TRBD1 (6 bases). The V and J ends lost 7 bases and 4 bases respectively, with 8 bases between them. Germline-derived CDR1 and CDR2 are DFQATT and SNEGSKA (reference sequence). The CDR3 extends over 11 amino acids. Here the CDR3 reads CSVQGYNEQFF. DNA of the CDR3: TGCAGTGTTCAGGGGTACAATGAGCAGTTCTTC.

The chain couples TRBV6-6 to TRBJ2-7, with D unresolved. V lost 6 bases and J lost 5, with 11 bases in between. The CDR3 runs to 12 residues. Germline CDR1 and CDR2: MNHNY and SVGAGI (reference sequence). The CDR3 sequence: CASSRPRNEQYF. As DNA, the CDR3 is TGTGCCAGCAGCCGGCCGAGGAACGAGCAGTACTTC.

The rearrangement joins TRBV7-9 to TRBJ2-5; D perhaps matches TRBD1 (5 bases). Germline CDR1 SEHNR, CDR2 FQNEAQ (reference sequence). CDR3 length: 15 amino acids. The V end was cut by 4 bases, the J end by 4 bases, with 16 bases between. This chain's CDR3 is CASSSQGGAGETQYF. In DNA, the CDR3 is TGTGCCAGCAGCTCCCAGGGTGGGGCAGGAGAGACCCAGTACTTC.

The chain combines TRBV20-1 with TRBJ1-4; D unclear. The CDR3 totals 11 residues. Deletions cut 4 bases from V and 8 bases from J, with 8 bases between. Looked up from germline, CDR1 is DFQATT and CDR2 is SNEGSKA (reference sequence). CDR3 DNA: TGCAGTGCTAAGCTCGGGGAAAAACTGTTTTTT. Its protein is CSAKLGEKLFF.

The rearrangement links TRBV10-2 to TRBJ2-5; tentatively, D is TRBD2 (7 bases). The V end was cut by 3 bases, the J end by 2 bases, with 16 bases between. The CDR3 has 16 residues. Germline V lookup: CDR1 WSHSY, CDR2 SAAADI. CDR3 bases: TGCGCCAGCAGTGACACGGGGGGCTCTGGTCAAGAGACCCAGTACTTC. Translated, it gives CASSDTGGSGQETQYF.

V and J are TRBV7-8 and TRBJ1-2, with D possibly being TRBD1 (5 bases). CDR1 is SGHVS and CDR2 is FQNEAQ in the germline V gene. The CDR3 is 14 residues long. The ends were cut back, 3 bases at V and 2 bases at J, with 10 bases in the middle. CDR3 DNA: TGTGCCAGCAGCTTTGGGGGATCGAACTATGGCTACACCTTC. As protein: CASSFGGSNYGYTF.

The V gene is TRBV2, the J gene TRBJ1-2, with D unresolved. V was cut by 6 bases and J by 1 base, with 6 bases left in between. The germline V gene encodes CDR1 SNHLY and CDR2 FYNNEI. This CDR3 has 12 residues. The CDR3 DNA reads as TGTGCCAGCAGCGGGTTTAACTATGGCTACACCTTC. It translates to CASSGFNYGYTF.

This clone appeared a few times. In the same sample, other DNA sequences code for this CDR3. CDR3 residues: CASNTGGNYGYTF. As DNA, the CDR3 is TGTGCCAGCAATACAGGGGGTAACTATGGCTACACCTTC. The rearrangement uses TRBV2 and TRBJ1-2; 8 nucleotides match TRBD1. CDR1 and CDR2 from the germline V gene are SNHLY and FYNNEI. The V segment lost 7 bases and the J segment 1 base; nucleotides outside the gene matches: 2. The CDR3 sequence is 13 residues long. The variable domain in full, completed from reference TRBV2 and TRBJ1-2, reads EPEVTQTPSHQVTQMGQEVILRCVPISNHLYFYWYRQILGQKVEFLVSFYNNEISEKSEIFDDQFSVERPDGSNFTLKIRSTKLEDSAMYFCASNTGGNYGYTFGSGTRLTVV.

J is TRBJ2-2 and V is TRBV7-2; the match to TRBD2 covers 11 bases. This CDR3 has 16 residues. Trimming took 6 bases from V and 3 from J; bases not matched to a gene: 6. CDR1 is SGHTA, CDR2 FQGNSA, per germline. The CDR3, as DNA: TGTGCCAGCAGGGACCGGACTAGCGGGTACACCGGGGAGCTGTTTTTT. Encoded protein: CASRDRTSGYTGELFF.

The chain joins TRBV2 to TRBJ1-5, with D maybe TRBD1 (6 bases). This CDR3 is 14 amino acids long. V was clipped by 4 bases and J by 5 bases, with 12 bases between them. Germline V gives CDR1 SNHLY, CDR2 FYNNEI. The CDR3 sequence: CASSVQGSDQPQHF. CDR3 nucleotide sequence: TGTGCCAGCAGTGTCCAGGGGAGTGATCAGCCCCAGCATTTT.

The chain combines TRBV18 with TRBJ2-7, with D perhaps matching TRBD1 (6 bases). CDR3 size: 13 residues. V was pared by 8 bases and J by 1 base, with 12 bases between. The germline V gene has CDR1 KGHSH and CDR2 LQKENI. CDR3: CASRTGQSYEQYF. CDR3 nucleotides: TGTGCCAGCCGTACTGGACAGTCCTACGAGCAGTACTTC.

This chain joins TRBV29-1 and TRBJ2-2, with D tentatively TRBD1 (6 bases). This CDR3 comprises 15 residues. Trimming cost V 4 bases and J 0 bases, with 12 bases left between them. The germline CDR1 and CDR2 sequences are SQVTM and ANQGSEA. In nucleotides, the CDR3 is TGCAGCGTTGTCAGGGGATTGTCGAACACCGGGGAGCTGTTTTTT. It is translated as CSVVRGLSNTGELFF.

This clone was observed a few times. V is TRBV5-1 and J is TRBJ2-4; 10 nucleotides agree with TRBD2. The J segment lost 7 bases and the V segment lost 0 bases, leaving 19 bases of the junction unmatched. The V gene's germline CDR1 is SGHRS and CDR2 YFSETQ. The CDR3 length is 20 residues. The DNA for the CDR3 is TGCGCCAGCAGCTTGGTCCCCCATCAGCGGGGGGGCCTTAGGATGAACATTCAGTACTTC. Its protein product is CASSLVPHQRGGLRMNIQYF.

J is TRBJ1-3 and V is TRBV9, with no clear D. This CDR3 region has 14 residues. Germline V gene sequence: CDR1 SGDLS, CDR2 YYNGEE. Trimming removed 0 bases from V and 2 bases from J, with 6 bases in between. The CDR3 loop is CASSVGGPGNTIYF. The CDR3 DNA reads TGTGCCAGCAGCGTAGGAGGGCCTGGAAACACCATATATTTT. Full variable domain (outside the CDR3, taken from reference TRBV9 and TRBJ1-3): DSGVTQTPKHLITATGQRVTLRCSPRSGDLSVYWYQQSLDQGLQFLIQYYNGEERAKGNILERFSAQQFPDLHSELNLSSLELGDSALYFCASSVGGPGNTIYFGEGSWLTVV.